Shown below are 30 T cell receptor beta chains from a single sample sequenced in a study of OX40 agonist ivuxolimab in advanced cancers. TCRdb's table, derived via immunoSEQ multiplex PCR, lists solely in-frame clones and lacks some. The sample lists fewer than 65,000 clones, around 82% occurring once. The sequenced sample was CD4+ or CD8+ T cells sorted from blood, obtained in a trial of the OX40 agonist ivuxolimab. The origin of the receptors is an adult with an advanced solid tumor such as melanoma, head and neck, liver or kidney cancer.

The V call is TRBV10-3, the J call TRBJ1-1; 7 positions match TRBD1. V shed 5 bases and J 0 bases; nucleotides not matched to a gene: 3. The CDR3 is 14 residues long. From germline, CDR1 is ENHRY and CDR2 SYGVKD. CDR3 bases: TGTGCCATCAGTTCGACAGGGATGAACACTGAAGCTTTCTTT. It encodes CAISSTGMNTEAFF.

This chain uses TRBV18 with TRBJ2-7; 9 nucleotides match TRBD1. Germline V gives CDR1 KGHSH, CDR2 LQKENI. V was pared by 4 bases and J by 5 bases, with 6 bases of the junction left unmatched. This CDR3 has 14 residues. The CDR3 reads CASSQDRGSDEQYF. In DNA form, the CDR3 reads TGTGCCAGCTCACAGGACAGGGGTTCGGACGAGCAGTACTTC.

The chain employs TRBV7-3 and TRBJ2-7, with D uncertain. The V and J ends lost 2 bases and 0 bases respectively, with 8 bases between them. The CDR3 totals 14 residues. Germline CDR1 is SGHTA and CDR2 is FQGTGA. CDR3 in DNA: TGTGCCAGCAGCTTAGAATTAGGCTCCTACGAGCAGTACTTC. It specifies CASSLELGSYEQYF.

This clone was observed once. This sequence joins TRBV7-6 and TRBJ2-1; perhaps TRBD1 as D (5 bases). The CDR3 loop spans 18 amino acids. Germline lookup yields CDR1 SGHVS and CDR2 FNYEAQ. V was clipped by 1 base and J by 4 bases, with 20 bases between them. CDR3 in DNA: TGTGCCAGCAGCTTAGATCCTGGTGGCAAGGGGCCGTACAATGAGCAGTTCTTC. It is translated as CASSLDPGGKGPYNEQFF.

This chain uses TRBV21-1 with TRBJ1-3; TRBD1, the table's D call, lacks a check against the DNA. TRBV21-1 is classified as a pseudogene. The CDR3 totals 19 residues. Here the CDR3 reads CASSRTTNTTGPAGNTIYF. CDR3 DNA: TGTGCCAGCAGCAGAACCACTAACACGACAGGGCCAGCTGGAAACACCATATATTTT.

The chain links TRBV11-3 to TRBJ2-1, with 8 bases identical to TRBD2. Trimming at V came to 5 bases and at J to 2 bases, leaving 5 bases not matched to a gene. This CDR3 has 15 amino acids. Per germline, CDR1 SGHNT and CDR2 YENEEA. In nucleotides, the CDR3 is TGTGCCAGCAGCCAAAGACTAGCGACCTACAATGAGCAGTTCTTC. Its protein product is CASSQRLATYNEQFF. The entire variable domain, with the rest obtained from reference TRBV11-3 and TRBJ2-1, is as follows: EAGVVQSPRYKIIEKKQPVAFWCNPISGHNTLYWYLQNLGQGPELLIRYENEEAVDDSQLPKDRFSAERLKGVDSTLKIQPAELGDSAVYLCASSQRLATYNEQFFGPGTRLTVL.

This rearrangement joins TRBV5-4 to TRBJ2-3; TRBD2 matches 9 bases. The CDR3 has 16 residues. CDR1 is SGHNT and CDR2 is YYREEE in the germline V gene (reference sequence). The V gene end was trimmed by 0 bases and the J gene end by 5 bases; junction bases not matched to a gene: 7. The CDR3 loop is CASSLGLAGKRDTQYF. The CDR3, as DNA: TGTGCCAGCAGCTTGGGGCTAGCGGGGAAAAGAGATACGCAGTATTTT.

The genes are TRBV18 and TRBJ2-2, with TRBD1 matching 7 bases. The CDR3 is 13 amino acids. J lost 9 bases, V lost 4 bases, and 5 bases had no gene match. Germline V gene lookup returns CDR1 KGHSH and CDR2 LQKENI. The CDR3 loop is CASSLTGDRELFF. The CDR3 DNA follows: TGTGCCAGCTCACTTACAGGGGACCGGGAGCTGTTTTTT. The full variable domain, completed using reference TRBV18 and TRBJ2-2, is NAGVMQNPRHLVRRRGQEARLRCSPMKGHSHVYWYRQLPEEGLKFMVYLQKENIIDESGMPKERFSAEFPKEGPSILRIQQVVRGDSAAYFCASSLTGDRELFFGEGSRLTVL.

The chain has TRBV6-5 and TRBJ2-1, with 10 nucleotides matching TRBD1. V lost 2 bases, J lost 3 bases, and 1 base stayed unmatched. This CDR3 is built from 15 residues. The germline gives CDR1 MNHEY, CDR2 SVGAGI. CDR3 DNA sequence: TGTGCCAGCAGTTACGACAGGGGGCACTACAATGAGCAGTTCTTC. Protein: CASSYDRGHYNEQFF.

The chain has TRBV5-1 and TRBJ2-7, with 8 bases that match TRBD1. The germline V gene has CDR1 SGHRS and CDR2 YFSETQ. Losses at the gene ends were 4 bases for V and 3 bases for J; bases not matched to a gene: 15. The CDR3 length is 17 residues. This chain's CDR3 is CASSPRTGKGRLYEQYF. DNA of the CDR3: TGCGCCAGCAGCCCCCGGACAGGGAAAGGGCGCCTCTACGAGCAGTACTTC. The variable domain in full, completed from reference TRBV5-1 and TRBJ2-7, reads KAGVTQTPRYLIKTRGQQVTLSCSPISGHRSVSWYQQTPGQGLQFLFEYFSETQRNKGNFPGRFSGRQFSNSRSEMNVSTLELGDSALYLCASSPRTGKGRLYEQYFGPGTRLTVT.

The gene calls are TRBV28 and TRBJ2-3; 8 bases line up with TRBD2. The germline V gene has CDR1 MDHEN and CDR2 SYDVKM. V dropped 3 bases and J dropped 4; count of bases not matched to a gene: 6. The CDR3 covers 15 residues. This chain's CDR3 is CASSFGRAGADTQYF. The CDR3 nucleotides read TGTGCCAGCAGTTTTGGACGAGCGGGAGCAGATACGCAGTATTTT.

The V call is TRBV25-1, the J call TRBJ1-4; TRBD1 might be the D (5 bases). With 3 bases removed from V and 4 bases from J, the gap between germline ends came to 12 bases. The CDR3 spans 15 residues. The germline V gene encodes CDR1 MGHDK and CDR2 SYGVNS. The CDR3 protein is CASSEAGQHNEKLFF. CDR3 in DNA: TGTGCCAGCAGTGAGGCAGGGCAACATAATGAAAAACTGTTTTTT.

The chain recombines TRBV7-8 with TRBJ2-1, with unresolved D. The CDR3 loop spans 12 amino acids. Germline loops: CDR1 SGHVS, CDR2 FQNEAQ. Trimming stripped 4 bases from V and 9 bases from J, with 10 bases between. In nucleotides, the CDR3 is TGTGCCAGCAGCTCCTACGGCCTTGAGCAGTTCTTC. This encodes CASSSYGLEQFF.

This chain connects TRBV7-2 to TRBJ1-1; D unclear. This CDR3 comprises 15 residues. V was clipped by 5 bases and J by 3 bases, with 16 bases between them. Per germline, CDR1 SGHTA and CDR2 FQGNSA. The CDR3 DNA sequence: TGTGCCAGCAGCCAAGGTAAAGGGATGGACACTGAAGCTTTCTTT. Translating gives CASSQGKGMDTEAFF. The whole variable domain, remainder taken from reference TRBV7-2 and TRBJ1-1, is GAGVSQSPSNKVTEKGKDVELRCDPISGHTALYWYRQSLGQGLEFLIYFQGNSAPDKSGLPSDRFSAERTGGSVSTLTIQRTQQEDSAVYLCASSQGKGMDTEAFFGQGTRLTVV.

The chain carries TRBV7-3 and TRBJ2-2, with D possibly being TRBD2 (6 bases). The CDR3 sequence is 14 residues long. The germline V and J ends were trimmed by 7 bases and 2 bases, with 11 bases remaining between them. Per the germline V gene, CDR1 is SGHTA and CDR2 is FQGTGA. The CDR3 nucleotides are TGTGCCAGCAACCGGGACTCTAACACCGGGGAGCTGTTTTTT. Its translation is CASNRDSNTGELFF.

The chain uses TRBV7-3 and TRBJ2-3, with 7 bases that match TRBD2. J gave up 0 bases and V 5 bases, and 8 bases lay outside the gene matches. There are 16 residues in the CDR3. Per germline, CDR1 SGHTA and CDR2 FQGTGA. CDR3 sequence reads: CASSTHSGSSTDTQYF. The CDR3 DNA reads TGTGCCAGCAGCACTCATAGCGGGTCTAGCACAGATACGCAGTATTTT.

The chain has TRBV30 and TRBJ1-2; no firm D call. CDR1 GTSNPN and CDR2 SVGIG come from the germline V gene (reference sequence). V lost 0 bases, J lost 4 bases, and 9 bases lay in between. The CDR3 is 13 residues long. The CDR3 coding sequence is TGTGCCTGGAGTGTAGACGGGTCCTATGGCTACACCTTC. Its translation: CAWSVDGSYGYTF. The complete variable domain, with remaining parts taken from reference TRBV30 and TRBJ1-2, reads SQTIHQWPATLVQPVGSPLSLECTVEGTSNPNLYWYRQAAGRGLQLLFYSVGIGQISSEVPQNLSASRPQDRQFILSSKKLLLSDSGFYLCAWSVDGSYGYTFGSGTRLTVV.

In this sample, this clone turned up a few times. The chain is built from TRBV18 and TRBJ2-1; tentatively, D is TRBD2 (5 bases). The CDR3 loop spans 15 amino acids. Trimming removed 4 bases at V and 6 bases at J, with 16 bases between. Looked up from germline, CDR1 is KGHSH and CDR2 is LQKENI. The CDR3 DNA reads TGTGCCAGCTCACTGGGCCTTTTAGGAGGCAATGAGCAGTTCTTC. Amino acids: CASSLGLLGGNEQFF.

V and J are TRBV27 and TRBJ2-3, with D possibly called TRBD1 or TRBD2 (5 bases each). This CDR3 comprises 16 residues. Germline V gene lookup returns CDR1 MNHEY and CDR2 SMNVEV (reference sequence). V was cut by 5 bases and J by 2 bases, with 17 bases left in between. The CDR3 nucleotides are TGTGCCAGCAGTATTATACCGGGACCTTTCACAGATACGCAGTATTTT. This codes for CASSIIPGPFTDTQYF.

The V call is TRBV7-8, the J call TRBJ1-2, with 8 bases that match TRBD1. J gave up 8 bases and V 0 bases, and 8 bases lay outside the gene matches. The CDR3 is 15 amino acids. CDR1 is SGHVS and CDR2 is FQNEAQ in the germline V gene. The CDR3 reads CASSLAQGAVGGYTF. The CDR3 nucleotides are TGTGCCAGCAGCTTAGCCCAGGGGGCGGTTGGAGGCTACACCTTC. Filled out from reference TRBV7-8 and TRBJ1-2, the complete variable domain reads GAGVSQSPRYKVAKRGQDVALRCDPISGHVSLFWYQQALGQGPEFLTYFQNEAQLDKSGLPSDRFFAERPEGSVSTLKIQRTQQEDSAVYLCASSLAQGAVGGYTFGSGTRLTVV.

The rearrangement uses TRBV18 and TRBJ2-1; 9 nucleotides align to TRBD1. CDR1 is KGHSH, CDR2 LQKENI, per germline. The CDR3 totals 15 residues. The junction had 4 bases not matched to a gene; V was cut back by 1 base and J by 6 bases. As DNA, the CDR3 is TGTGCCAGCTCACCACAGGGACAGGGTGTCAATGAGCAGTTCTTC. Translating it yields CASSPQGQGVNEQFF.

The chain joins TRBV28 to TRBJ1-2; TRBD1 agrees at 8 bases. Trimming took 10 bases from V and 8 from J; bases not matched to a gene: 12. Germline V gene data show CDR1 as MDHEN and CDR2 as SYDVKM. CDR3 length: 13 amino acids. The CDR3 nucleotides read TGTGCCATTACGGGGCAGGGGGCGTGGGGCTACACCTTC. Translating it yields CAITGQGAWGYTF.

The chain couples TRBV5-6 to TRBJ2-7; the match to TRBD2 covers 16 bases. Losses at the gene ends were 4 bases for V and 4 bases for J; bases not matched to a gene: 5. CDR1 and CDR2 (germline): SGHDT, YYEEEE. The CDR3 has 16 residues. Written as DNA, the CDR3 is TGTGCCAGCAGCCGGGGACTAGCGGGAGGGCTGTACGAGCAGTACTTC. It encodes CASSRGLAGGLYEQYF.

V is TRBV14 and J is TRBJ1-1; 10 nucleotides align to TRBD1. CDR1 SGHDN and CDR2 FVKESK come from the germline V gene. Unmatched junction bases numbered 16, after V lost 1 base and J lost 11 bases. The CDR3 is 17 residues long. CDR3 protein: CASSQVFGQGDEFAAFF. Written as DNA, the CDR3 is TGTGCCAGCAGCCAAGTGTTTGGACAGGGGGATGAGTTTGCGGCTTTCTTT.

The rearrangement joins TRBV7-6 to TRBJ2-7; 14 nucleotides align to TRBD2. The CDR3 runs to 16 residues. Germline assignment: CDR1 SGHVS and CDR2 FNYEAQ. With 5 bases clipped from V and 0 bases from J, the junction kept 3 bases outside the gene matches. This CDR3 reads CASSRLAGGSSYEQYF. The CDR3, as DNA: TGTGCCAGCAGCCGACTAGCGGGAGGGAGCTCCTACGAGCAGTACTTC.

The chain recombines TRBV10-3 with TRBJ1-5; D remains unclear. Between the trimmed V and J ends, which lost 0 bases and 11 bases, there was a span of 14 bases. The V gene's germline CDR1 is ENHRY and CDR2 SYGVKD. The CDR3 has 14 residues. CDR3 DNA sequence: TGTGCCATCAGTGAGTCGGGCAGGCAGGCGGCCCAGCATTTT. This translates into CAISESGRQAAQHF.

The chain couples TRBV19 to TRBJ1-1, with 7 bases aligning to TRBD1. This CDR3 comprises 13 residues. Germline V gene sequence: CDR1 LNHDA, CDR2 SQIVND (reference sequence). V was clipped by 1 base and J by 7 bases; unmatched bases: 3. CDR3 loop: CASSIGNRGEAFF. The CDR3 bases are TGTGCCAGTAGTATAGGTAACAGGGGTGAAGCTTTCTTT.

This clone was counted once. This chain joins TRBV5-3 and TRBJ2-2; D gene uncertain. TRBV5-3 is marked as an open reading frame, function uncertain. Trimming took 1 base from V and 2 from J, leaving 21 bases between them. The CDR3 contains 19 residues. CDR3 loop: CARSLSSIEQTINTGELFF. The CDR3 DNA reads as TGTGCCAGAAGCTTGAGTTCGATAGAACAGACAATAAACACCGGGGAGCTGTTTTTT.

The CDR3 is CASSHASSNEQFF. The DNA of the CDR3 is TGTGCCAGCAGCCACGCTAGTAGCAATGAGCAGTTCTTC. The V and J genes are TRBV5-4 and TRBJ2-1; D gene uncertain. There are 13 residues in the CDR3. The germline gives CDR1 SGHNT, CDR2 YYREEE (reference sequence). Trimming cost V 4 bases and J 6 bases, with 11 bases left between them.

The chain uses TRBV2 and TRBJ2-7; 7 bases map to TRBD2. After removal of 0 bases from V and 3 bases from J, the junction contained 5 bases not matched to a gene. The CDR3 is made up of 15 amino acids. Germline CDR1 is SNHLY and CDR2 is FYNNEI. For the CDR3, the DNA is TGTGCCAGCAGTGAAGCGGGAGCGGGACTCTACGAGCAGTACTTC. Translation gives CASSEAGAGLYEQYF.